The 9 T cell receptor beta chains presented below share a single source sample, sequenced in a study of cytomegalovirus exposure and HLA in healthy donors. Vbeta (60) and Jbeta (13) primers were used in the PCR. This table comes from immunoSEQ multiplex PCR, and its TCRdb copy is limited to in-frame clones, with some not included. This sample has 70,000 to 95,000 clones; around 80% occur once, and the top ten carry around an eighth. Source material: PBMCs. Source of these receptors: a human donor in good health.

The chain has TRBV6-5 and TRBJ1-2, with D perhaps TRBD1 (6 bases). The length of the CDR3 is 13 residues. The V and J ends lost 7 bases and 7 bases respectively, with 16 bases between them. From germline, CDR1 is MNHEY and CDR2 SVGAGI. The CDR3 DNA follows: TGTGCCAGCACCCTGAGGGGGAAGGGTGGCTACACCTTC. It encodes CASTLRGKGGYTF.

The CDR3 here is CASSWGGVIMAQHF. The CDR3 region has the DNA TGTGCCAGCTCCTGGGGAGGTGTGATCATGGCCCAGCATTTT. The V gene is TRBV6-4, the J gene TRBJ1-5; no reliable D call. From germline, CDR1 is MRHNA and CDR2 SNTAGT. This CDR3 is built from 14 residues. The V and J ends lost 8 bases and 11 bases respectively, with 22 bases between them.

The chain recombines TRBV20-1 with TRBJ2-3; unclear D gene. Germline assignment: CDR1 DFQATT and CDR2 SNEGSKA (reference sequence). The CDR3 contains 10 residues. Trimming took off 3 bases at V and 6 bases at J, with 4 bases between the two ends. In DNA form, the CDR3 reads TGCAGTGCTAGGAGGGATACGCAGTATTTT. Translating it yields CSARRDTQYF.

This rearrangement joins TRBV6-5 to TRBJ2-2; no definite D call. The CDR3 has 12 residues. Germline lookup yields CDR1 MNHEY and CDR2 SVGAGI. The V end lost 2 bases, the J end lost 6 bases, and 4 bases lay between the germline ends. DNA of the CDR3: TGTGCCAGCAGTTACCGGGCCGGGGAGCTGTTTTTT. It translates to CASSYRAGELFF.

This chain connects TRBV4-2 to TRBJ1-5; 7 bases agree with TRBD1. V gave up 4 bases and J gave up 7 bases; unmatched junction bases: 7. The CDR3 totals 14 residues. The germline V gene has CDR1 LGHNA and CDR2 YNFKEQ. The CDR3 DNA reads TGTGCCAGCAGCCCCCGACAGGGTCCCCAGCCCCAGCATTTT. Encoded protein: CASSPRQGPQPQHF.

Only a few counts were recorded for this clone. The chain links TRBV4-3 to TRBJ2-6; D remains unclear. Per the germline V gene, CDR1 is LGHNA and CDR2 is YSLEER. CDR3 length: 19 residues. V was shortened by 4 bases and J by 0 bases, with 19 bases between the two germline ends. CDR3 DNA: TGCGCCAGCAGCCCATGGTCTGTGCCCTCCTACTCTGGGGCCAACGTCCTGACTTTC. Translating gives CASSPWSVPSYSGANVLTF.

J is TRBJ2-7 and V is TRBV4-1; D might be TRBD1 (6 bases). Germline values: CDR1 MGHRA, CDR2 YSYEKL. The CDR3 extends over 16 amino acids. V lost 3 bases and J 7 bases, leaving 22 bases between the germline ends. This CDR3 reads CASSQGSSGDTEEQYF. As DNA, the CDR3 is TGCGCCAGCAGCCAGGGGAGTTCCGGGGACACGGAGGAGCAGTACTTC.

The rearrangement joins TRBV29-1 to TRBJ1-1; D is unresolved. The CDR3 is 14 residues long. Trimming left V 3 bases short and J 1 base short, with 12 bases between. Germline CDR1 reads SQVTM; CDR2 reads ANQGSEA. CDR3 nucleotides: TGCAGCGTTGAGTGGCGACATTCGAACACTGAAGCTTTCTTT. Translating it yields CSVEWRHSNTEAFF.

A single count supports this clone. The chain uses TRBV9 and TRBJ1-4, with TRBD1 as a possible D gene (6 bases). Germline lookup yields CDR1 SGDLS and CDR2 YYNGEE. Trimming cost V 0 bases and J 4 bases, with 13 bases left between them. This CDR3 has 16 amino acids. The CDR3 here is CASSVGAAGVNEKLFF. CDR3 sequence (DNA): TGTGCCAGCAGCGTAGGGGCGGCAGGGGTTAATGAAAAACTGTTTTTT.